This T cell receptor beta chain appears in the sequencing data of a study of cytomegalovirus exposure and HLA in healthy donors. At the level of the study: Earlier, 95 million to 120 million unique TCR beta sequences were recovered from about 200 million T cells by an analysis. The study's findings and limits: Confirmation in vitro established that a few CMV-associated chains were specific for CMV antigens.

On this clone itself: Its antigen is currently unknown.

This CDR3 spans 13 amino acids. CDR1 and CDR2 (germline): SQVTM, ANQGSEA. The PCR had 60 Vbeta and 13 Jbeta primers. Here immunoSEQ multiplex PCR was the method, and the copy in TCRdb shows in-frame clones only, minus some. The sample shows 35,000 to 40,000 clones, about 66% of them seen only once. The chain links TRBV29-1 to TRBJ2-5; 8 positions agree with TRBD1. The end of the DNA is better explained by TRBJ2-7, so the J call may be wrong. This receptor was identified in a man aged 45 to 65 in good health and CMV-seropositive. The sequenced sample consisted of PBMCs. CDR3 nucleotides: TGCAGCGCCTGCCCGGGGACAGGCTACGAGCAGTACTTC. Translating gives CSACPGTGYEQYF.